This T cell receptor (beta chain) was obtained from a study of CD8 T cells in ankylosing spondylitis. Broader study findings: Seemingly characteristic of ankylosing spondylitis blood was a TCR beta motif consisting of several highly homologous variants. In synovial fluid and blood from reactive arthritis, some motif variants were previously reported. Those disease-linked clones were CD8+; they were also relatively rare in peripheral blood.

By quantitative 5'-RACE with molecular barcodes, the TCR beta libraries were made. A single record per CDR3 protein comes from TCRdb applying MiXCR to the 5' RACE reads. The sample consists of 700,000 to 850,000 distinct CDR3 sequences, 10% to 15% of them appearing once. CDR1 is SGHKS and CDR2 is YYEKEE in the germline V gene (reference sequence). The CDR3 is made up of 12 amino acids. The V gene lost 0 bases and the J gene lost 7 bases, with 7 bases spanning the gap. This clonotype appeared a few times. Its antigen is undetermined. The J gene is TRBJ1-1, the V gene TRBV5-5, with unresolved D. Sequenced material: blood, either unsorted or a sorted T cell fraction (not recorded which). The receptor was derived from a male donor with ankylosing spondylitis. The CDR3 sequence is CASSLAVGEAFF. CDR3 nucleotides: TGTGCCAGCAGCTTGGCCGTGGGTGAAGCTTTCTTT.